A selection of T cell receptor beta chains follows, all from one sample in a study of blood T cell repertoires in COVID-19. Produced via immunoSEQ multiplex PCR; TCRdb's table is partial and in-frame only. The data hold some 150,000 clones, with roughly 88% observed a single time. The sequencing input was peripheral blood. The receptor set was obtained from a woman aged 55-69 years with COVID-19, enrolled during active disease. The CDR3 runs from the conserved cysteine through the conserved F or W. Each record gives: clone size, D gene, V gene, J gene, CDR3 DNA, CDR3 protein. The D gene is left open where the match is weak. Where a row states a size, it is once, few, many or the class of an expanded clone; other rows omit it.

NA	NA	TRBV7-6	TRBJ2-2	TGTGCCAGCAGCTCATTACCGGGACTGAACACCGGGGAGCTGTTTTTT	CASSSLPGLNTGELFF
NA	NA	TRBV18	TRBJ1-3	TGTGCCAGCTCACCGATCTTGCAGGGGCCGGGAAACACCATATATTTT	CASSPILQGPGNTIYF
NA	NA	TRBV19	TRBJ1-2	TGTGCCATAAGGGGTGGCAGGCCCTCCTATGGCTACACCTTC	CAIRGGRPSYGYTF
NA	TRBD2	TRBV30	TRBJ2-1	TGTGCCTGGAGTCCCCGACTAGCGGGGGCGTACTACAATGAGCAGTTCTTC	CAWSPRLAGAYYNEQFF
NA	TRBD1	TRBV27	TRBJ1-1	TGTGCCAGCAGTCTCTACAGGGGGCGCGCGACTGAAGCTTTCTTT	CASSLYRGRATEAFF
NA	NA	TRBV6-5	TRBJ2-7	TGTGCCAGCAGTTACGTACAGTCCCCATACGAGCAGTACTTC	CASSYVQSPYEQYF
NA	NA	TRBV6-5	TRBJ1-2	TGTGCCAGCAGTTACTGGGGGGAACGGCTCGGGGGCTACACCTTC	CASSYWGERLGGYTF
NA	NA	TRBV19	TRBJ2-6	TGTGCCAGTAGAGCACGACTGGGGGCGGGTGGGGCCAACGTCCTGACTTTC	CASRARLGAGGANVLTF
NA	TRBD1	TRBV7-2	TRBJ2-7	TGTGCCAGCAGCTTAAGACAGGGGTGGCACGAGCAGTACTTC	CASSLRQGWHEQYF
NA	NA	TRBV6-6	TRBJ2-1	TGTGCCAGCAGTTACGGGGAAAGGGGTTCCCACAATGAGCAGTTCTTC	CASSYGERGSHNEQFF
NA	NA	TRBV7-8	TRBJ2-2	TGTGCCAGCAGCCTCAACAGTGCGAACACCGGGGAGCTGTTTTTT	CASSLNSANTGELFF
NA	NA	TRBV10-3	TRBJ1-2	TGTGCCATCAGTGAGCCGGCGGCCAACCTGTATGGCTACACCTTC	CAISEPAANLYGYTF
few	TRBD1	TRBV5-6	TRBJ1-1	TGTGCCAGCAGCTTGGTCGACAGGGCCGGACGGGATAAGGACACTGAAGCTTTCTTT	CASSLVDRAGRDKDTEAFF
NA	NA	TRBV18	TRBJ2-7	TGTGCCAGCTCACTTCTAACGGGCGGGGCTTCCTACGAGCAGTACTTC	CASSLLTGGASYEQYF
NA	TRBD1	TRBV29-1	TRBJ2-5	TGCAGCGAAGCTTCCGGGACAGGGGAAGAGACCCAGTACTTC	CSEASGTGEETQYF